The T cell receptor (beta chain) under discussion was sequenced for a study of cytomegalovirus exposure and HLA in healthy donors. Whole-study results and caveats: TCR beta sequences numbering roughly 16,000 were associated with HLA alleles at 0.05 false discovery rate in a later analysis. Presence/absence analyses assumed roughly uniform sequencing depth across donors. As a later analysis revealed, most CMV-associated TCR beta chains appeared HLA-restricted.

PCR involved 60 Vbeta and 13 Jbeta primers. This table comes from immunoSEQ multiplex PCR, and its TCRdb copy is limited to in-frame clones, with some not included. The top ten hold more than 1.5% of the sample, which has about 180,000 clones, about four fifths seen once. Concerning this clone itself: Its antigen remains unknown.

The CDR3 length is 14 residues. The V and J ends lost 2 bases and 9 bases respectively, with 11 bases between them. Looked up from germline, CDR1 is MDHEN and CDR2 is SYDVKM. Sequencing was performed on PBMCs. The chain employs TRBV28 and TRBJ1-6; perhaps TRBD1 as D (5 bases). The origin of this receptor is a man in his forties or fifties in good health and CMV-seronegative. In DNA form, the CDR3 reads TGTGCCAGCAGTTTAGGGCTGGGGGGTTCACCCCTCCACTTT. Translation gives CASSLGLGGSPLHF.